This passage covers 29 T cell receptor beta chains from one sample sequenced in a study of cytomegalovirus exposure and HLA in healthy donors. Generated by immunoSEQ multiplex PCR, the TCRdb table keeps only in-frame clones and is missing some. The table shows fewer than 120,000 clones, with roughly 90% occurring only once. Material for sequencing was PBMCs. These receptor sequences come from a woman aged 25 to 45 in good health and CMV-seropositive.

The chain has TRBV5-1 and TRBJ2-1; D ambiguous. The CDR3 is 13 amino acids. V was cut by 0 bases and J by 12 bases, with 13 bases left in between. Looked up from germline, CDR1 is SGHRS and CDR2 is YFSETQ. As DNA, the CDR3 is TGCGCCAGCAGCTTGGTCAGTAATCAATGGCAGTTCTTC. It specifies CASSLVSNQWQFF.

This clone was counted once. The CDR3 here is CATSRDQTGGNTIYF. The CDR3 coding sequence is TGTGCCACCAGCAGAGATCAAACGGGGGGAAACACCATATATTTT. This chain links TRBV15 with TRBJ1-3; D is undetermined. This CDR3 comprises 15 residues. Between the trimmed V and J ends, which lost 0 bases and 4 bases, there was a span of 10 bases. Germline V gene data show CDR1 as LNHNV and CDR2 as YYDKDF (reference sequence). The variable domain in full, with the rest retrieved from reference TRBV15 and TRBJ1-3, is DAMVIQNPRYQVTQFGKPVTLSCSQTLNHNVMYWYQQKSSQAPKLLFHYYDKDFNNEADTPDNFQSRRPNTSFCFLDIRSPGLGDTAMYLCATSRDQTGGNTIYFGEGSWLTVV.

The chain carries TRBV10-3 and TRBJ2-6; TRBD1 agrees at 7 bases. Germline V gene data show CDR1 as ENHRY and CDR2 as SYGVKD. The junction had 12 bases not matched to a gene; V was cut back by 6 bases and J by 1 base. This CDR3 region has 18 residues. This chain's CDR3 is CAISLQGVQRSGANVLTF. CDR3 sequence (DNA): TGTGCCATCAGCCTCCAGGGGGTCCAAAGGTCTGGGGCCAACGTCCTGACTTTC.

V gene TRBV27 combines with J gene TRBJ2-5; 7 bases are shared with TRBD2. This CDR3 is built from 14 residues. Germline CDR1 reads MNHEY; CDR2 reads SMNVEV (reference sequence). V lost 3 bases and J lost 0; bases outside the gene matches: 1. In nucleotides, the CDR3 is TGTGCCAGCAGTTTTCTAGCGGACCAAGAGACCCAGTACTTC. Amino acid sequence: CASSFLADQETQYF.

The chain links TRBV15 to TRBJ1-2, with 10 bases matching TRBD1. V lost 1 base, J lost 7 bases, and 3 bases stayed unmatched. The CDR3 sequence is 14 residues long. Germline-derived CDR1 and CDR2 are LNHNV and YYDKDF (reference sequence). The chain's CDR3 is CATSRVTGGVGYTF. CDR3 DNA sequence: TGTGCCACCAGCAGAGTGACAGGGGGCGTTGGCTACACCTTC.

In DNA form, the CDR3 reads TGTGCCAGCAGCCCCTCGACAGATCTCTCCTACAATGAGCAGTTCTTC. As protein: CASSPSTDLSYNEQFF. V and J are TRBV9 and TRBJ2-1; possible D gene TRBD1, 5 bases. Germline values: CDR1 SGDLS, CDR2 YYNGEE. CDR3 length: 16 residues. V lost 4 bases and J lost 0, with 14 bases in between.

This clone was seen a few times. V usage is TRBV9 and J usage is TRBJ2-7; D not certain. This CDR3 is 14 amino acids long. The V gene lost 4 bases and the J gene lost 2 bases, with 13 bases spanning the gap. Germline CDR1 SGDLS, CDR2 YYNGEE. The CDR3 is CASSPRWVPYEQYF. The CDR3 bases are TGTGCCAGCAGCCCGAGGTGGGTTCCCTACGAGCAGTACTTC.

A single count supports this clone. J is TRBJ2-2 and V is TRBV7-7, with 8 positions matching TRBD1. The junction had 8 bases not matched to a gene; V was cut back by 5 bases and J by 6 bases. This CDR3 has 15 amino acids. CDR1 SSHAT and CDR2 FNYEAQ come from the germline V gene (reference sequence). The CDR3 nucleotides read TGTGCCAGCAGCCCCGACAGGGGTTCATCCGGGGAGCTGTTTTTT. Translating gives CASSPDRGSSGELFF.

This chain connects TRBV9 to TRBJ2-7; perhaps TRBD2 as D (6 bases). V lost 3 bases and J 6 bases, leaving 10 bases between the germline ends. The V gene's germline CDR1 is SGDLS and CDR2 YYNGEE. The CDR3 consists of 12 residues. CDR3 DNA sequence: TGTGCCAGCAGCGGGGACTCGGGCGAGCAGTACTTC. Translated: CASSGDSGEQYF.

Relative to its sample, this clone is medium-sized (0.01 to 0.1%). The chain couples TRBV4-1 to TRBJ2-7, with TRBD2 matching over 8 bases. This CDR3 spans 16 amino acids. V lost 0 bases and J lost 5; bases outside the gene matches: 9. Germline values: CDR1 MGHRA, CDR2 YSYEKL. The CDR3 loop is CASSQDHGRAFHEQYF. CDR3 coding DNA: TGCGCCAGCAGCCAAGATCACGGGAGGGCCTTCCACGAGCAGTACTTC.

V usage is TRBV10-3 and J usage is TRBJ1-1; maybe TRBD1 (6 bases). The CDR3 runs 13 residues. Germline-derived CDR1 and CDR2 are ENHRY and SYGVKD. V was cut by 6 bases and J by 2 bases, with 10 bases left in between. The CDR3 DNA reads TGTGCCATCAGGGGGGGGCCCAACACTGAAGCTTTCTTT. This sequence encodes CAIRGGPNTEAFF.

The rearrangement uses TRBV29-1 and TRBJ1-2; a weak D match, TRBD1 (6 bases). Trimming stripped 5 bases from V and 6 bases from J, with 13 bases between. The CDR3 contains 12 residues. Germline values: CDR1 SQVTM, CDR2 ANQGSEA. CDR3 amino acids: CSVNRAVDGYTF. The CDR3 bases are TGCAGCGTTAACAGGGCCGTTGATGGCTACACCTTC.

The gene calls are TRBV6-1 and TRBJ1-2, with D possibly TRBD1 on 5 matching bases. Germline loops: CDR1 MNHNS, CDR2 SASEGT. V lost 0 bases to trimming and J lost 4 bases, with 9 bases between them. This CDR3 comprises 14 residues. The chain's CDR3 is CASSEAFQGYGYTF. The CDR3 DNA is TGTGCCAGCAGTGAAGCGTTTCAGGGCTATGGCTACACCTTC.

The chain couples TRBV30 to TRBJ2-7, with 8 bases lining up with TRBD1. Germline CDR1 reads GTSNPN; CDR2 reads SVGIG (reference sequence). CDR3 length: 12 residues. The trim removed 5 bases at V and 1 base at J, leaving 1 base unmatched. The chain's CDR3 is CAWGDRSYEQYF. CDR3 sequence (DNA): TGTGCCTGGGGGGACAGGTCCTACGAGCAGTACTTC.

The chain is built from TRBV4-3 and TRBJ2-7; 9 bases map to TRBD2. V lost 3 bases, J lost 2 bases, and 11 bases stayed unmatched. CDR3 length equals 17 residues. Germline CDR1 is LGHNA and CDR2 is YSLEER. The CDR3 DNA is TGCGCCAGCAGCCAGATGCCGGGACTAGCAGGGGCCTACGAGCAGTACTTC. Its translation: CASSQMPGLAGAYEQYF.

CDR3 residues: CATSRLTPGGYNEQFF. The CDR3 nucleotides read TGTGCCACCAGTCGCCTAACACCGGGGGGATACAATGAGCAGTTCTTC. The chain couples TRBV15 to TRBJ2-1, with 7 bases matching TRBD2. This CDR3 contains 16 residues. CDR1 is LNHNV and CDR2 is YYDKDF in the germline V gene (reference sequence). The junction had 12 bases not matched to a gene; V was cut back by 6 bases and J by 4 bases.

The chain has TRBV7-9 and TRBJ2-3; D uncertain. Per the germline V gene, CDR1 is SEHNR and CDR2 is FQNEAQ (reference sequence). The V gene lost 2 bases and the J gene lost 6 bases, with 6 bases spanning the gap. CDR3 size: 12 residues. The CDR3 spells CASSLMRDTQYF. The CDR3 DNA reads as TGTGCCAGCAGCTTAATGCGGGATACGCAGTATTTT.

The V and J genes are TRBV4-3 and TRBJ2-3; 9 nucleotides line up with TRBD2. The trim removed 0 bases at V and 5 bases at J, leaving 6 bases unmatched. The CDR3 is 16 residues long. Germline assignment: CDR1 LGHNA and CDR2 YSLEER. The CDR3 loop reads CASSQEVAGAIDTQYF. CDR3 sequence (DNA): TGCGCCAGCAGCCAAGAGGTAGCGGGAGCCATAGATACGCAGTATTTT.

The V gene is TRBV7-2, the J gene TRBJ2-7, with 12 positions matching TRBD2. J was trimmed by 2 bases and V by 3 bases; bases with no gene match: 5. The CDR3 sequence is 16 residues long. Germline CDR1 reads SGHTA; CDR2 reads FQGNSA. For the CDR3, the DNA is TGTGCCAGCAGCTTTATGCCTAGCGGGGGGGCCTACGAGCAGTACTTC. It yields the protein CASSFMPSGGAYEQYF.

The J gene is TRBJ2-5, the V gene TRBV5-1; 11 nucleotides line up with TRBD2. Losses at the gene ends were 5 bases for V and 3 bases for J; bases not matched to a gene: 6. There are 15 residues in the CDR3. Germline CDR1 is SGHRS and CDR2 is YFSETQ. Here the CDR3 reads CASSLLAGVEETQYF. CDR3 bases: TGCGCCAGCAGTTTACTAGCGGGAGTTGAAGAGACCCAGTACTTC.

The chain combines TRBV7-9 with TRBJ1-2; D remains ambiguous. The germline V gene has CDR1 SEHNR and CDR2 FQNEAQ (reference sequence). The CDR3 consists of 13 residues. The V and J ends lost 4 bases and 2 bases respectively, with 8 bases between them. The CDR3, as DNA: TGTGCCAGCAGCTCGACACACAACTATGGCTACACCTTC. Its translation: CASSSTHNYGYTF.

CDR3 bases: TGTGCCTGGAGCCCGGGACAGATCTCCTACGAGCAGTACTTC. This sequence encodes CAWSPGQISYEQYF. The rearrangement uses TRBV30 and TRBJ2-7, with 7 bases aligning to TRBD1. This CDR3 has 14 amino acids. V gave up 3 bases and J gave up 0 bases; unmatched junction bases: 5. Germline V gives CDR1 GTSNPN, CDR2 SVGIG (reference sequence).

The chain has TRBV11-2 and TRBJ2-3, with 11 bases matching TRBD2. The junction had 6 bases not matched to a gene; V was cut back by 5 bases and J by 2 bases. CDR1 and CDR2 (germline): SGHAT, FQNNGV. The CDR3 length is 16 residues. DNA of the CDR3: TGTGCCAGCAGCGCCCTAGCGGGAGGCCTCACAGATACGCAGTATTTT. It translates to CASSALAGGLTDTQYF.

This clone was recorded only once. The chain has TRBV6-6 and TRBJ1-5, with TRBD1 as a possible D gene (6 bases). This CDR3 comprises 14 residues. Trimming cost V 6 bases and J 4 bases, with 13 bases left between them. Germline-derived CDR1 and CDR2 are MNHNY and SVGAGI (reference sequence). This chain's CDR3 is CASSLGTSNQPQHF. The CDR3 DNA sequence: TGTGCCAGCAGCCTCGGGACATCAAATCAGCCCCAGCATTTT.

The V and J genes are TRBV19 and TRBJ1-5; D is perhaps TRBD1 (6 bases). The germline V and J ends were trimmed by 5 bases and 3 bases, with 14 bases remaining between them. Germline V gene sequence: CDR1 LNHDA, CDR2 SQIVND (reference sequence). The CDR3 runs to 15 residues. As DNA, the CDR3 is TGTGCCAGTAGTCCGGACAGTCTGAACAATCAGCCCCAGCATTTT. Protein: CASSPDSLNNQPQHF. Full variable domain (remainder filled in from reference TRBV19 and TRBJ1-5): DGGITQSPKYLFRKEGQNVTLSCEQNLNHDAMYWYRQDPGQGLRLIYYSQIVNDFQKGDIAEGYSVSREKKESFPLTVTSAQKNPTAFYLCASSPDSLNNQPQHFGDGTRLSIL.

This rearrangement joins TRBV5-4 to TRBJ2-5, with a possible D match to TRBD2 (5 bases). Germline CDR1 SGHNT, CDR2 YYREEE (reference sequence). Trimming took off 4 bases at V and 2 bases at J, with 9 bases between the two ends. The CDR3 loop spans 13 amino acids. Written as DNA, the CDR3 is TGTGCCAGCAGCCCCAGCGGACAAGAGACCCAGTACTTC. As protein: CASSPSGQETQYF.

V and J are TRBV28 and TRBJ2-7; 12 bases are shared with TRBD1. Germline V CDR1 and CDR2: MDHEN, SYDVKM. This CDR3 is built from 15 residues. Losses at the gene ends were 5 bases for V and 4 bases for J; bases not matched to a gene: 6. As DNA, the CDR3 is TGTGCCAGCAGTGCCGGGACAGGGGGCCATTACGAGCAGTACTTC. It yields the protein CASSAGTGGHYEQYF.

This clone was found a few times. The chain couples TRBV2 to TRBJ1-5; 9 bases are shared with TRBD1. Germline V lookup: CDR1 SNHLY, CDR2 FYNNEI. Trimming took 3 bases from V and 3 from J; bases not matched to a gene: 3. This CDR3 spans 15 amino acids. The CDR3 protein is CASSETGGNNQPQHF. In DNA, the CDR3 is TGTGCCAGCAGTGAGACAGGGGGTAACAATCAGCCCCAGCATTTT.

This chain connects TRBV10-2 to TRBJ2-7; TRBD1 might be the D (6 bases). CDR3 length: 15 residues. The ends were cut back, 4 bases at V and 5 bases at J, with 18 bases in the middle. The germline V gene encodes CDR1 WSHSY and CDR2 SAAADI. The CDR3: CASSVSRGTLDEQYF. CDR3 DNA: TGCGCCAGCAGTGTCTCCAGGGGAACCCTCGACGAGCAGTACTTC.